This entry lists 31 T cell receptor beta chains sequenced from one sample in a study of technical replicates of blood from a handful of donors. Here immunoSEQ multiplex PCR was the method, and the copy in TCRdb shows in-frame clones only, minus some. Among 65,000 to 85,000 clones, about 96% were seen once, and the ten largest hold 0.2%. What was sequenced was T cells isolated from PBMCs. Receptors originate from a human donor in good health.

The V call is TRBV9, the J call TRBJ2-1; a possible D gene is TRBD2 (6 bases). The CDR3 loop spans 18 amino acids. The ends were cut back, 2 bases at V and 0 bases at J, with 18 bases in the middle. Germline V gene data show CDR1 as SGDLS and CDR2 as YYNGEE. Here the CDR3 DNA reads TGTGCCAGCAGCGTCCGACTAGACGACGTCGCCTCCTACAATGAGCAGTTCTTC. It translates to CASSVRLDDVASYNEQFF.

J is TRBJ2-1 and V is TRBV19; 14 positions agree with TRBD2. This CDR3 has 15 amino acids. After removal of 7 bases from V and 7 bases from J, the junction contained 6 bases not matched to a gene. CDR1 is LNHDA and CDR2 is SQIVND in the germline V gene (reference sequence). The CDR3 nucleotides read TGTGCCAGTATTAGAAGGACTAGCGGGAGGAATGAGCAGTTCTTC. Protein sequence: CASIRRTSGRNEQFF.

CDR3 DNA: TGTGCCAGCAGCGTACGTCCCCCCGGACAGGGCTACAATGAGCAGTTCTTC. This gives the protein CASSVRPPGQGYNEQFF. The chain combines TRBV9 with TRBJ2-1, with TRBD1 matching over 8 bases. CDR1 and CDR2 (germline): SGDLS, YYNGEE. This CDR3 contains 17 residues. Trimming removed 1 base from V and 3 bases from J; junction bases left unmatched: 9.

This rearrangement joins TRBV11-2 to TRBJ2-1; TRBD1 matches at 9 bases. The V gene's germline CDR1 is SGHAT and CDR2 FQNNGV. CDR3 length equals 16 residues. V trimming: 0 bases; J trimming: 3 bases; junction bases outside the gene matches: 3. CDR3 loop: CASSLEETGGYNEQFF. The CDR3 DNA reads TGTGCCAGCAGCTTAGAAGAGACAGGGGGCTACAATGAGCAGTTCTTC.

The V gene is TRBV7-2, the J gene TRBJ1-5; D ambiguous. This CDR3 has 14 amino acids. The V gene's germline CDR1 is SGHTA and CDR2 FQGNSA. With 2 bases removed from V and 3 bases from J, the gap between germline ends came to 8 bases. The CDR3 here is CASSLRHFNQPQHF. For the CDR3, the DNA is TGTGCCAGCAGCTTACGACACTTCAATCAGCCCCAGCATTTT.

The V call is TRBV7-9, the J call TRBJ2-6, with a possible D match to TRBD2 (6 bases). Germline CDR1 and CDR2: SEHNR and FQNEAQ (reference sequence). V lost 5 bases and J 2 bases, leaving 7 bases between the germline ends. This CDR3 is built from 14 residues. Written as DNA, the CDR3 is TGTGCCAGCAGCAGACTAGCTGGGGCCAACGTCCTGACTTTC. Translation gives CASSRLAGANVLTF.

The chain carries TRBV11-2 and TRBJ1-4; D not certain. The CDR3 is 17 amino acids. V was clipped by 5 bases and J by 7 bases, with 23 bases between them. The germline V gene encodes CDR1 SGHAT and CDR2 FQNNGV. The chain's CDR3 is CASSPTLHPAEGEKLFF. The CDR3 DNA reads as TGTGCCAGCAGCCCTACACTTCATCCTGCGGAGGGTGAAAAACTGTTTTTT. The whole variable domain, remainder taken from reference TRBV11-2 and TRBJ1-4, is EAGVAQSPRYKIIEKRQSVAFWCNPISGHATLYWYQQILGQGPKLLIQFQNNGVVDDSQLPKDRFSAERLKGVDSTLKIQPAKLEDSAVYLCASSPTLHPAEGEKLFFGSGTQLSVL.

This clone was seen once. The chain is built from TRBV10-3 and TRBJ2-2; D might be TRBD1 (6 bases). The V end lost 7 bases, the J end lost 1 base, and 7 bases lay between the germline ends. CDR1 is ENHRY and CDR2 is SYGVKD in the germline V gene. CDR3 length: 13 residues. CDR3 loop: CAITTGNTGELFF. The CDR3 DNA reads as TGTGCCATCACGACAGGGAACACCGGGGAGCTGTTTTTT.

The chain joins TRBV7-8 to TRBJ1-5; possibly TRBD1 for D (6 bases). Germline CDR1 is SGHVS and CDR2 is FQNEAQ. Trimming stripped 4 bases from V and 1 base from J, with 20 bases between. The CDR3 covers 18 residues. CDR3 in DNA: TGTGCCAGCAGCTCCGCTATTATCCAGGGGATCAGCAATCAGCCCCAGCATTTT. Protein sequence: CASSSAIIQGISNQPQHF.

The chain is built from TRBV6-1 and TRBJ2-7, with TRBD2 as a possible D gene (5 bases). Germline-derived CDR1 and CDR2 are MNHNS and SASEGT. V lost 6 bases, J lost 10 bases, and 10 bases lay in between. CDR3 length: 10 amino acids. CDR3 sequence: CASRGREQYF. CDR3 coding DNA: TGTGCCAGCAGAGGGAGAGAACAGTACTTC.

This clone came up once. This chain links TRBV19 with TRBJ1-2; 10 bases align to TRBD1. The ends lost 2 bases at V and 4 bases at J; junction bases unmatched: 4. CDR3 length: 15 residues. Germline V gene data show CDR1 as LNHDA and CDR2 as SQIVND (reference sequence). CDR3 region: CASSIRQGAGYGYTF. DNA of the CDR3: TGTGCCAGTAGTATAAGACAGGGGGCAGGCTATGGCTACACCTTC. The full variable domain, rest sourced from reference TRBV19 and TRBJ1-2, is DGGITQSPKYLFRKEGQNVTLSCEQNLNHDAMYWYRQDPGQGLRLIYYSQIVNDFQKGDIAEGYSVSREKKESFPLTVTSAQKNPTAFYLCASSIRQGAGYGYTFGSGTRLTVV.

This clone occurred once. The chain links TRBV6-1 to TRBJ2-3; 9 bases align to TRBD2. The V segment lost 2 bases and the J segment 6 bases; nucleotides outside the gene matches: 6. The CDR3 runs 15 residues. Germline V gene data show CDR1 as MNHNS and CDR2 as SASEGT. The CDR3: CASSERRGGADTQYF. DNA of the CDR3: TGTGCCAGCAGTGAAAGGCGGGGGGGCGCTGATACGCAGTATTTT.

The chain couples TRBV7-2 to TRBJ1-5; the D gene is possibly TRBD1 (5 bases). CDR3 length: 14 amino acids. CDR1 and CDR2 from the germline V gene are SGHTA and FQGNSA. The V and J ends lost 3 bases and 7 bases respectively, with 13 bases between them. This CDR3 is CASSFRQPPQPQHF. The CDR3 bases are TGTGCCAGCAGCTTTAGACAGCCACCCCAGCCCCAGCATTTT.

The rearrangement uses TRBV28 and TRBJ1-1, with D possibly matching TRBD1 (5 bases). The germline V gene encodes CDR1 MDHEN and CDR2 SYDVKM. V lost 5 bases, J lost 8 bases, and 18 bases lay in between. This CDR3 spans 14 amino acids. The CDR3 DNA reads as TGTGCCAGCAGTCCTGGGACTACGGTCGCCGAAGCTTTCTTT. This translates into CASSPGTTVAEAFF.

This chain connects TRBV6-1 to TRBJ2-2; 7 bases are shared with TRBD2. CDR1 is MNHNS, CDR2 SASEGT, per germline. The CDR3 contains 14 residues. V dropped 6 bases and J dropped 0; count of bases not matched to a gene: 1. The CDR3 here is CASRGLPNTGELFF. The DNA for the CDR3 is TGTGCCAGCAGGGGACTACCGAACACCGGGGAGCTGTTTTTT.

This clone came up once. This rearrangement joins TRBV19 to TRBJ2-7; D remains ambiguous. Germline V gene sequence: CDR1 LNHDA, CDR2 SQIVND (reference sequence). CDR3 length equals 14 residues. The V end was cut by 1 base, the J end by 2 bases, with 9 bases between. Here the CDR3 reads CASSIAVQTYEQYF. In DNA form, the CDR3 reads TGTGCCAGTAGTATAGCGGTCCAAACCTACGAGCAGTACTTC.

The chain joins TRBV28 to TRBJ2-5, with 7 bases matching TRBD2. Germline V gene data show CDR1 as MDHEN and CDR2 as SYDVKM. This CDR3 is built from 15 residues. The V and J ends lost 6 bases and 3 bases, in that order; junction bases with no gene match: 10. The CDR3 DNA sequence: TGTGCCAGCAGGCGAAGGGGAGGGGTGGAAGAGACCCAGTACTTC. It yields the protein CASRRRGGVEETQYF.

The gene calls are TRBV19 and TRBJ2-5, with 12 bases matching TRBD2. The germline V gene encodes CDR1 LNHDA and CDR2 SQIVND (reference sequence). This CDR3 region has 17 residues. V shed 3 bases, J shed 5 bases, and the junction held 10 bases outside the gene matches. The CDR3 nucleotides read TGTGCCAGTAGTATCGGGACGACTAGCGGGAGAGGGGAGACCCAGTACTTC. Amino acid sequence: CASSIGTTSGRGETQYF.

This chain joins TRBV11-2 and TRBJ1-4; 8 bases are a match to TRBD1. The CDR3 consists of 15 residues. After removal of 3 bases from V and 7 bases from J, the junction contained 7 bases not matched to a gene. Germline V CDR1 and CDR2: SGHAT, FQNNGV. The CDR3: CASSFYAGGREKLFF. The CDR3 region has the DNA TGTGCCAGCAGCTTCTATGCAGGGGGCCGTGAAAAACTGTTTTTT.

The chain recombines TRBV7-9 with TRBJ2-1, with D possibly TRBD2 on 6 matching bases. This CDR3 is 14 amino acids long. Trimming took 10 bases from V and 3 from J, leaving 16 bases between them. CDR1 and CDR2 (germline): SEHNR, FQNEAQ (reference sequence). The CDR3: CAIPSARYYNEQFF. The CDR3 nucleotides read TGTGCCATTCCTAGCGCCAGATACTACAATGAGCAGTTCTTC.

This clone was picked up one time. This rearrangement joins TRBV19 to TRBJ2-2; D gene ambiguous. Deletions cut 3 bases from V and 1 base from J, with 6 bases between. This CDR3 region has 14 residues. Per germline, CDR1 LNHDA and CDR2 SQIVND (reference sequence). DNA of the CDR3: TGTGCCAGTAGTATTGGGCAGAACACCGGGGAGCTGTTTTTT. Its translation is CASSIGQNTGELFF.

The V gene is TRBV27, the J gene TRBJ2-7, with D possibly matching TRBD1 (6 bases). The ends were cut back, 7 bases at V and 2 bases at J, with 12 bases in the middle. The germline gives CDR1 MNHEY, CDR2 SMNVEV (reference sequence). The CDR3 sequence is 13 residues long. CDR3 DNA: TGTGCCAGCAAAGGTCAGGGGACCTACGAGCAGTACTTC. This gives the protein CASKGQGTYEQYF.

CDR3 bases: TGCGCCAGCAGCGGACTAGCCGGCGACACCGGGGAGCTGTTTTTT. This codes for CASSGLAGDTGELFF. J is TRBJ2-2 and V is TRBV5-1; 8 nucleotides match TRBD2. The CDR3 loop spans 15 amino acids. The junction had 5 bases not matched to a gene; V was cut back by 4 bases and J by 3 bases. Germline lookup yields CDR1 SGHRS and CDR2 YFSETQ.

As for this clone: This same CDR3 is encoded by further DNA sequences in the sample. The chain joins TRBV27 to TRBJ1-1; D gene uncertain. This CDR3 spans 13 amino acids. Trimming shortened V by 5 bases and J by 1 base, and 8 bases separated the two germline ends. The germline V gene encodes CDR1 MNHEY and CDR2 SMNVEV (reference sequence). CDR3 amino acids: CASSLSRNTEAFF. The DNA of the CDR3 is TGTGCCAGCAGTCTCAGTCGGAACACTGAAGCTTTCTTT.

This sequence joins TRBV7-8 and TRBJ2-5, with a tentative D call TRBD2 (7 bases). This CDR3 is built from 17 residues. The germline V gene has CDR1 SGHVS and CDR2 FQNEAQ. The ends were cut back, 4 bases at V and 1 base at J, with 19 bases in the middle. In DNA, the CDR3 is TGTGCCAGCAGCTACTTAATGGGAGGGGGTGTCCAAGAGACCCAGTACTTC. This encodes CASSYLMGGGVQETQYF.

This clone was counted a few times. This chain uses TRBV7-9 with TRBJ2-2; 10 bases align to TRBD2. The junction had 7 bases not matched to a gene; V was cut back by 6 bases and J by 0 bases. The CDR3 covers 17 residues. Germline V CDR1 and CDR2: SEHNR, FQNEAQ (reference sequence). CDR3 residues: CASSGTSGKSNTGELFF. The CDR3 DNA follows: TGTGCCAGCAGTGGTACTAGCGGGAAGTCGAACACCGGGGAGCTGTTTTTT.

The J gene is TRBJ2-3, the V gene TRBV5-1; 8 nucleotides match TRBD2. V shed 0 bases, J shed 4 bases, and the junction held 7 bases outside the gene matches. Germline V gives CDR1 SGHRS, CDR2 YFSETQ. The CDR3 loop spans 16 amino acids. The CDR3 bases are TGCGCCAGCAGCTTGGCCCTTGAAGCGGGAGCAGATACGCAGTATTTT. As protein: CASSLALEAGADTQYF.

The chain recombines TRBV2 with TRBJ2-2; D is perhaps TRBD2 (6 bases). Germline assignment: CDR1 SNHLY and CDR2 FYNNEI. The CDR3 length is 15 residues. With 8 bases removed from V and 3 bases from J, the gap between germline ends came to 16 bases. CDR3 sequence: CASQKGLGDTGELFF. The CDR3 DNA is TGTGCCAGCCAGAAGGGACTCGGGGACACCGGGGAGCTGTTTTTT.

This clone was picked up one time. The chain combines TRBV6-6 with TRBJ1-2; 10 bases align to TRBD1. Germline loops: CDR1 MNHNY, CDR2 SVGAGI (reference sequence). The V segment lost 2 bases and the J segment 7 bases; nucleotides outside the gene matches: 7. This CDR3 is 15 amino acids long. Here the CDR3 reads CASSYGTGDFGGYTF. The CDR3 region has the DNA TGTGCCAGCAGTTACGGGACAGGGGATTTTGGTGGCTACACCTTC.

This sequence joins TRBV7-9 and TRBJ1-2; possible D gene TRBD1, 5 bases. V shed 1 base and J shed 7 bases, with 13 bases lying between them. CDR3 length: 14 residues. Germline-derived CDR1 and CDR2 are SEHNR and FQNEAQ (reference sequence). The CDR3 bases are TGTGCCAGCAGCTTAGTGGAGGGGTTTACTGGCTACACCTTC. Translated, it gives CASSLVEGFTGYTF. Looking up the rest from reference TRBV7-9 and TRBJ1-2 gives the full variable domain: DTGVSQNPRHKITKRGQNVTFRCDPISEHNRLYWYRQTLGQGPEFLTYFQNEAQLEKSRLLSDRFSAERPKGSFSTLEIQRTEQGDSAMYLCASSLVEGFTGYTFGSGTRLTVV.

This chain joins TRBV1 and TRBJ2-4; the table's D call, TRBD2, has no DNA check behind it. TRBV1 is a known pseudogene. The CDR3 is made up of 18 amino acids. The CDR3 DNA reads TGCACCAGCAGCCAAGATCTAGGAGGGAGGGGAGCCAAAAACATTCAGTACTTC. It codes for CTSSQDLGGRGAKNIQYF.